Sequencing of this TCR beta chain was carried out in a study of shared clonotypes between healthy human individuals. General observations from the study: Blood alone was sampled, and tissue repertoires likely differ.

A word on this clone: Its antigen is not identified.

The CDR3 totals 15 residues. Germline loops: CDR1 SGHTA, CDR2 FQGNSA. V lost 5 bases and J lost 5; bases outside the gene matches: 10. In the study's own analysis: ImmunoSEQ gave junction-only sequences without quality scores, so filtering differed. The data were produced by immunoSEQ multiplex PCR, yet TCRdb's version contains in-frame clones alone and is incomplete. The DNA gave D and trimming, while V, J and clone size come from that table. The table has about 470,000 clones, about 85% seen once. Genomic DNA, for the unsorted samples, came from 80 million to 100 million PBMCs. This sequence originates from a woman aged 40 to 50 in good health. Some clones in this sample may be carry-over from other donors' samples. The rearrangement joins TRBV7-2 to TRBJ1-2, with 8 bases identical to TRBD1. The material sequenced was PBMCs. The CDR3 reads CASSTPGQDPYGYTF. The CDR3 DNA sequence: TGTGCCAGCAGCACGCCGGGACAGGATCCTTATGGCTACACCTTC. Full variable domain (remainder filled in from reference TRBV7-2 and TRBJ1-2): GAGVSQSPSNKVTEKGKDVELRCDPISGHTALYWYRQSLGQGLEFLIYFQGNSAPDKSGLPSDRFSAERTGGSVSTLTIQRTQQEDSAVYLCASSTPGQDPYGYTFGSGTRLTVV.